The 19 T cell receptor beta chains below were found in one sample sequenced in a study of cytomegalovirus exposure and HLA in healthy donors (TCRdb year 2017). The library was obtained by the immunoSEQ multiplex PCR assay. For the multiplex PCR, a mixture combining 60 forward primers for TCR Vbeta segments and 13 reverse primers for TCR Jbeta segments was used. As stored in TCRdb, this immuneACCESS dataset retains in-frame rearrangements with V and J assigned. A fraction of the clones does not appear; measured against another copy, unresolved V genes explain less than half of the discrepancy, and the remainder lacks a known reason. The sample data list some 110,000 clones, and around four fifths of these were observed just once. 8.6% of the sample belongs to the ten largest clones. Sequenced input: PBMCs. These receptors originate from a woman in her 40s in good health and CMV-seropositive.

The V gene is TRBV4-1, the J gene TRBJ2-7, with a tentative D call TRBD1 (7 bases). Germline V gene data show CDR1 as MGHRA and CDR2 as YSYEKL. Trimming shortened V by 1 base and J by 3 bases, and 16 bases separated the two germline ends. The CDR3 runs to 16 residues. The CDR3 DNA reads TGCGCCAGCAGCCAAGGGAGGCAGGGGGGTAACTACGAGCAGTACTTC. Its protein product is CASSQGRQGGNYEQYF.

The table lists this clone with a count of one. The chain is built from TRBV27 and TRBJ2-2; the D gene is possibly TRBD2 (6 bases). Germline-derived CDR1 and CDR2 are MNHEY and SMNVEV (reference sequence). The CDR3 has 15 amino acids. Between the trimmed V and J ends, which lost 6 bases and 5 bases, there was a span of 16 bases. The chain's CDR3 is CASSVWGGGTGELFF. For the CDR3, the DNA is TGTGCCAGCAGCGTCTGGGGAGGAGGGACCGGGGAGCTGTTTTTT.

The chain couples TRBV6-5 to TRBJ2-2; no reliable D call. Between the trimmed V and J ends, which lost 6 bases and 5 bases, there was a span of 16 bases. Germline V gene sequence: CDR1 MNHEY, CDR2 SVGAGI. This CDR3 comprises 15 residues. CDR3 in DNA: TGTGCCAGCAGCAGTTCGAGACTGCGGACCGGGGAGCTGTTTTTT. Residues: CASSSSRLRTGELFF.

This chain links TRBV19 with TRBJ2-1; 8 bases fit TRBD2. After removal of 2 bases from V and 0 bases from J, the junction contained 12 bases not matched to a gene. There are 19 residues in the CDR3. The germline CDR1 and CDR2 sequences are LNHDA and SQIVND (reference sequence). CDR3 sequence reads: CASSITLAGFPSSYNEQFF. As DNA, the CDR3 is TGTGCCAGTAGTATAACCCTAGCGGGTTTTCCCAGCTCCTACAATGAGCAGTTCTTC.

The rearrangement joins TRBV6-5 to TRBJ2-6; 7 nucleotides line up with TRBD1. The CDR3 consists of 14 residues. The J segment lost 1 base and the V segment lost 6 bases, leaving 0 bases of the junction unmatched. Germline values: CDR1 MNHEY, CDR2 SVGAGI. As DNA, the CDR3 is TGTGCCAGCAGACAGGGGTCTGGGGCCAACGTCCTGACTTTC. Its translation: CASRQGSGANVLTF.

The CDR3 protein is CSVERTRGRAFF. CDR3 DNA: TGCAGCGTCGAACGTACCCGGGGGAGGGCTTTCTTT. The V and J genes are TRBV29-1 and TRBJ1-1, with D perhaps TRBD1 (5 bases). Germline CDR1 is SQVTM and CDR2 is ANQGSEA. V gave up 6 bases and J gave up 11 bases, with 19 bases separating them. CDR3 size: 12 residues. Supplemented by reference TRBV29-1 and TRBJ1-1, the full variable domain reads SAVISQKPSRDICQRGTSLTIQCQVDSQVTMMFWYRQQPGQSLTLIATANQGSEATYESGFVIDKFPISRPNLTFSTLTVSNMSPEDSSIYLCSVERTRGRAFFGQGTRLTVV.

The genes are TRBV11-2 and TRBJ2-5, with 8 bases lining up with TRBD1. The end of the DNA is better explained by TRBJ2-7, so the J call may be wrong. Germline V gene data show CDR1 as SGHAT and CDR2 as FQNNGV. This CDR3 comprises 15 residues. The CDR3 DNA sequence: TGTGCCAATACGAACCGGGACAGGAGCTCCTACGAGCAGTACTTC. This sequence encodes CANTNRDRSSYEQYF.

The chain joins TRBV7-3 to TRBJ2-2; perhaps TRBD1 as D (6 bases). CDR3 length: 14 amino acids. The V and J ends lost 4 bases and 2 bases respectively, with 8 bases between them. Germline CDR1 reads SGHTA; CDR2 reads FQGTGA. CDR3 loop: CASSYGTNTGELFF. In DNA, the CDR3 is TGTGCCAGCAGCTACGGGACAAACACCGGGGAGCTGTTTTTT.

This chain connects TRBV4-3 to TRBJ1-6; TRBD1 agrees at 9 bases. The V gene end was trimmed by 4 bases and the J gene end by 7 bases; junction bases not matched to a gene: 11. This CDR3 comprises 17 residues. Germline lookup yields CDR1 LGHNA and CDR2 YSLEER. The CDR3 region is CASSRQRPGQGNSPLHF. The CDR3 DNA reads TGCGCCAGCAGCCGACAACGTCCGGGACAGGGAAATTCACCCCTCCACTTT.

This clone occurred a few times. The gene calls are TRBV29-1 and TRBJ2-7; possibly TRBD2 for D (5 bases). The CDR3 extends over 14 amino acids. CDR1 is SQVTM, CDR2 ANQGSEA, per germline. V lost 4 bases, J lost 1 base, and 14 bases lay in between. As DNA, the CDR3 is TGCAGCGTTGCACGGCTAGCTCCTTCCTACGAGCAGTACTTC. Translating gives CSVARLAPSYEQYF.

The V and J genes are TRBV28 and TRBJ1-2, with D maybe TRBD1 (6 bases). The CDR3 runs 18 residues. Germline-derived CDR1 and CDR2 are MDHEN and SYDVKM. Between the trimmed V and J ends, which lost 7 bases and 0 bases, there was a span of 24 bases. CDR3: CASTLTGTGGRANYGYTF. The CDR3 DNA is TGTGCCAGCACCCTCACTGGGACCGGGGGGCGGGCTAACTATGGCTACACCTTC.

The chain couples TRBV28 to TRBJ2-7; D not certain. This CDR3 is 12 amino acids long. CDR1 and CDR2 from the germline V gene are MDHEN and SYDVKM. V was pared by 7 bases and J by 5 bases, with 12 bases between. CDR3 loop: CASTINVDEQYF. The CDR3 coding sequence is TGTGCCAGCACTATAAACGTGGACGAGCAGTACTTC. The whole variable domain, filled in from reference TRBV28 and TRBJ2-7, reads DVKVTQSSRYLVKRTGEKVFLECVQDMDHENMFWYRQDPGLGLRLIYFSYDVKMKEKGDIPEGYSVSREKKERFSLILESASTNQTSMYLCASTINVDEQYFGPGTRLTVT.

DNA of the CDR3: TGTGCCAGCAGGGGTCAGGGGTCCCTAGCCAAAAACATTCAGTACTTC. Protein: CASRGQGSLAKNIQYF. The V and J genes are TRBV28 and TRBJ2-4; D perhaps matches TRBD1 (6 bases). The CDR3 is 16 residues long. V was pared by 6 bases and J by 0 bases, with 15 bases between. Germline CDR1 and CDR2: MDHEN and SYDVKM.

The CDR3 sequence: CASRPVTLSGYTF. The CDR3 DNA follows: TGTGCCAGCCGCCCGGTTACCCTGTCTGGCTACACCTTC. The V and J genes are TRBV11-2 and TRBJ1-2; D gene uncertain. Trimming removed 8 bases from V and 7 bases from J, with 17 bases in between. The CDR3 is 13 residues long. Germline values: CDR1 SGHAT, CDR2 FQNNGV. The entire variable domain, with the rest obtained from reference TRBV11-2 and TRBJ1-2, is as follows: EAGVAQSPRYKIIEKRQSVAFWCNPISGHATLYWYQQILGQGPKLLIQFQNNGVVDDSQLPKDRFSAERLKGVDSTLKIQPAKLEDSAVYLCASRPVTLSGYTFGSGTRLTVV.

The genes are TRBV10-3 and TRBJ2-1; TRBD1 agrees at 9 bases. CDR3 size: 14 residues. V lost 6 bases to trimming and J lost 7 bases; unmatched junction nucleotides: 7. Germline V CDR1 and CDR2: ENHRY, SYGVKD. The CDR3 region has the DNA TGTGCCATCAGGGGGACAGGGACGGAAAATGAGCAGTTCTTC. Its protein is CAIRGTGTENEQFF.

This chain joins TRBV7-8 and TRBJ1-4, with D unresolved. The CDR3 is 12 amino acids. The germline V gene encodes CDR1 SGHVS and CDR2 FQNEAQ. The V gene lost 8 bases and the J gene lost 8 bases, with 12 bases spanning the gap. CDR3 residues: CASGHEAEKLFF. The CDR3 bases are TGTGCCAGCGGCCATGAGGCGGAAAAACTGTTTTTT.

In DNA, the CDR3 is TGTTATGTATCTGTTGGGGACAGGGGGAACACTGAAGCTTTCTTT. It yields the protein CYVSVGDRGNTEAFF. This rearrangement joins TRBV12-2 to TRBJ1-1; the D call TRBD1 from the table was never checked on the DNA. TRBV12-2 is tagged as a pseudogene. The CDR3 is made up of 15 amino acids.

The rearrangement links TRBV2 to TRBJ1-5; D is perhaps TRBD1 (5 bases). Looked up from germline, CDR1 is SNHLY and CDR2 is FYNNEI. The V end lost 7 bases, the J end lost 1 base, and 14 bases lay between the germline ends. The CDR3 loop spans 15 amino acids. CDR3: CASTGPGGSNQPQHF. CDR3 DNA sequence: TGTGCCAGCACTGGACCCGGGGGGAGCAATCAGCCCCAGCATTTT.

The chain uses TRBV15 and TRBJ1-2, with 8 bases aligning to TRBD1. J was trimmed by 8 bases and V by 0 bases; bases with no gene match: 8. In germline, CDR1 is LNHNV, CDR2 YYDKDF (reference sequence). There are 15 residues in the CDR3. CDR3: CATSRDYAGGMGYTF. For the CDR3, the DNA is TGTGCCACCAGCAGAGATTACGCAGGGGGCATGGGCTACACCTTC.